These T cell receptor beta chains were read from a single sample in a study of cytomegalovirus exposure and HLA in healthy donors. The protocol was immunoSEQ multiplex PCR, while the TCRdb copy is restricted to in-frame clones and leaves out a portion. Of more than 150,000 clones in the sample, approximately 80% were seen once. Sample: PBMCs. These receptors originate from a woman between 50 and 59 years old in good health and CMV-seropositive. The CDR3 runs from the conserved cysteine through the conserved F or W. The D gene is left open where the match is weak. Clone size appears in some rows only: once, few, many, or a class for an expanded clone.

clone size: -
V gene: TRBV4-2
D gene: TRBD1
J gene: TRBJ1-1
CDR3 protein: CASSRSTGEETEAFF
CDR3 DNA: TGTGCCAGCAGCCGAAGCACAGGGGAAGAAACTGAAGCTTTCTTT

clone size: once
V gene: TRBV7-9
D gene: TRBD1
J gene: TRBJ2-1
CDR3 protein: CASRLWDRGSYNEQFF
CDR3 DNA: TGTGCCAGCAGACTTTGGGACAGGGGCTCCTACAATGAGCAGTTCTTC

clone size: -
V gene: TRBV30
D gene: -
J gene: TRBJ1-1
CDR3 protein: CAWSLVTQGEAFF
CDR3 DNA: TGTGCCTGGAGCCTTGTTACACAGGGTGAAGCTTTCTTT

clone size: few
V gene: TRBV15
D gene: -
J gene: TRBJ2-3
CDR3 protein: CATSRDPPQSTDTQYF
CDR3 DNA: TGTGCCACCAGCAGAGATCCCCCTCAGAGCACAGATACGCAGTATTTT

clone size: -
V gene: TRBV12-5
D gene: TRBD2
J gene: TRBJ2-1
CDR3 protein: CASGVGGSSYNEQFF
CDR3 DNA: TGTGCTAGTGGGGTCGGGGGGAGCTCCTACAATGAGCAGTTCTTC

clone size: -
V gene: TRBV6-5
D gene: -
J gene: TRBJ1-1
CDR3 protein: CASSRAGQPNTEAFF
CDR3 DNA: TGTGCCAGCAGTAGAGCAGGACAGCCGAACACTGAAGCTTTCTTT

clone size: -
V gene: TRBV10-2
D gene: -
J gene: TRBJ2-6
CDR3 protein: CASLPLGGGLSGANVLTF
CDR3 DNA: TGCGCCAGCCTCCCCTTGGGAGGGGGTTTATCTGGGGCCAACGTCCTGACTTTC

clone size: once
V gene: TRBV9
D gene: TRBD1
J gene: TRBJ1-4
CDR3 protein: CASSPGGSTNEKLFF
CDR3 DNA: TGTGCCAGCAGCCCAGGGGGGTCAACTAATGAAAAACTGTTTTTT

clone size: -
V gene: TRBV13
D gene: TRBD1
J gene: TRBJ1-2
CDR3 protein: CASSLGTGHGYTF
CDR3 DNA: TGTGCCAGCAGCTTGGGGACAGGGCACGGCTACACCTTC

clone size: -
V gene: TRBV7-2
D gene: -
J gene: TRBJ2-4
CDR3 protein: CASSLVRGIQYF
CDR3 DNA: TGTGCCAGCAGCTTAGTTAGAGGCATTCAGTACTTC

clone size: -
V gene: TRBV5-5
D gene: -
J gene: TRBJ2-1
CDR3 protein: CASTRGASHNEQFF
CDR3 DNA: TGTGCCAGCACCCGAGGTGCGAGCCACAATGAGCAGTTCTTC

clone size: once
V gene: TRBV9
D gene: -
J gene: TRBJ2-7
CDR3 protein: CASSPHPGLSYEQYF
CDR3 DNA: TGTGCCAGCAGCCCCCATCCGGGACTCTCCTACGAGCAGTACTTC

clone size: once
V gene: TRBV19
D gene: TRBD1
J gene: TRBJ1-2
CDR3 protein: CASSTPGQGANGYGYTF
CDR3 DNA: TGTGCCAGTAGTACCCCGGGACAGGGGGCAAACGGCTATGGCTACACCTTC

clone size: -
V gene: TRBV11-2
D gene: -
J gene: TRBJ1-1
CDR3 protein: CASSLQGGTEAFF
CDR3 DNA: TGTGCCAGCAGCTTACAGGGCGGCACTGAAGCTTTCTTT

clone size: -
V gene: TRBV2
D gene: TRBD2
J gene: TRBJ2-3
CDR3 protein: CASTRTSGVTDTQYF
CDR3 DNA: TGTGCCAGCACCCGGACTAGCGGGGTCACAGATACGCAGTATTTT

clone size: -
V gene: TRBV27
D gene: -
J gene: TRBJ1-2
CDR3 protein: CASSAGEDGYTF
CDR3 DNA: TGTGCCAGTTCAGCGGGGGAAGATGGCTACACCTTC

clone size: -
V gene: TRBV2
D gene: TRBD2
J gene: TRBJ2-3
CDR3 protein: CASSEASSGGSTDTQYF
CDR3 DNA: TGTGCCAGCAGTGAAGCGAGTAGCGGGGGATCCACAGATACGCAGTATTTT

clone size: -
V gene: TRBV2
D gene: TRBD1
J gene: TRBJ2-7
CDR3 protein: CASSDEGQGYSYEQYF
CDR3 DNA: TGTGCCAGCAGTGACGAGGGACAGGGGTACTCCTACGAGCAGTACTTC

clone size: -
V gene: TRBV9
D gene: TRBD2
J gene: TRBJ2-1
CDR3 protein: CASSTAGGRIEQFF
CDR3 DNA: TGTGCCAGCAGCACAGCGGGGGGGCGTATTGAGCAGTTCTTC

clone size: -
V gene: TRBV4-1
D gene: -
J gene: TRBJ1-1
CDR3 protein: CASSQQDLVGVNTEAFF
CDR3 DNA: TGCGCCAGCAGCCAGCAGGATTTAGTAGGGGTTAACACTGAAGCTTTCTTT

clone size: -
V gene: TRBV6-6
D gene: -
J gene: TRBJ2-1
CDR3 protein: CASSPIELYNEQFF
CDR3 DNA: TGTGCCAGCAGCCCTATCGAGCTTTACAATGAGCAGTTCTTC

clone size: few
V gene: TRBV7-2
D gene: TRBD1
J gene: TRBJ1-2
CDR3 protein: CASRGQGHGYTF
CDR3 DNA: TGTGCCAGTCGAGGACAGGGTCATGGCTACACCTTC

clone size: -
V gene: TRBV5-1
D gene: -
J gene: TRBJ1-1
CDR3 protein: CASSWDRDTSKTAFF
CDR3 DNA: TGCGCCAGCAGCTGGGACCGGGACACCTCGAAGACTGCTTTCTTT

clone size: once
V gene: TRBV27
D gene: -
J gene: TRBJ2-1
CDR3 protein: CASSFPGAYNEQFF
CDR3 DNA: TGTGCCAGCAGTTTTCCGGGAGCTTACAATGAGCAGTTCTTC

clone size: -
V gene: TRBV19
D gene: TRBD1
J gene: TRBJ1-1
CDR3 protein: CASIPPGTGHTEAFF
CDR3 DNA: TGTGCCAGTATTCCCCCCGGGACAGGGCACACTGAAGCTTTCTTT

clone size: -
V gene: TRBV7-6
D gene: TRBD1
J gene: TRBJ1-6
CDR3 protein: CASSLDNRGNSPLHF
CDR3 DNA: TGTGCCAGCAGCTTGGACAACAGGGGAAATTCACCCCTCCACTTT

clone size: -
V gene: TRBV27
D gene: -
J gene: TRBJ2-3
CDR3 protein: CASSLDPPGDQKSNTQYF
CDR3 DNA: TGTGCCAGCAGTTTAGACCCGCCGGGGGACCAAAAGTCGAATACGCAGTATTTT

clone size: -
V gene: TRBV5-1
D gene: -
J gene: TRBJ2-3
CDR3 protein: CASSLRSYDTQYF
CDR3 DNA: TGCGCCAGCAGCTTACGGAGTTATGATACGCAGTATTTT

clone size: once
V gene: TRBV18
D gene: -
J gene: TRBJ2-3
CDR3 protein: CASSPLPSTDTQYF
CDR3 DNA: TGTGCCAGCTCACCCCTTCCTAGCACAGATACGCAGTATTTT

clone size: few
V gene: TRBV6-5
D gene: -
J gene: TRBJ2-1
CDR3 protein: CASSYLLDNEQFF
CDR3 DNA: TGTGCCAGCAGTTACCTACTAGACAATGAGCAGTTCTTC

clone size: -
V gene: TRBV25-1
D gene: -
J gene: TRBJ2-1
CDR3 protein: CASSDFERVEQFF
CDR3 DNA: TGTGCCAGCAGTGACTTCGAGCGGGTTGAGCAGTTCTTC

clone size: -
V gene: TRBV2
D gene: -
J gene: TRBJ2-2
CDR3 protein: CASSEQGTNTGELFF
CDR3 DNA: TGTGCCAGCAGTGAACAGGGGACGAACACCGGGGAGCTGTTTTTT

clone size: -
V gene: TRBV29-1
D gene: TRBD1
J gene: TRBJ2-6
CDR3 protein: CSVSTGTGGAGANVLTF
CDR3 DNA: TGCAGCGTGTCCACCGGGACAGGGGGCGCTGGGGCCAACGTCCTGACTTTC

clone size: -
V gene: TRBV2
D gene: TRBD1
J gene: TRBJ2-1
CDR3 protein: CASGRGRNNEQFF
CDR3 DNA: TGTGCCAGCGGCAGGGGGCGTAACAATGAGCAGTTCTTC

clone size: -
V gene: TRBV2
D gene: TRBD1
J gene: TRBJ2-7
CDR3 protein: CASSDGQGDYEQYF
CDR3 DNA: TGTGCCAGCAGTGATGGTCAGGGGGACTACGAGCAGTACTTC

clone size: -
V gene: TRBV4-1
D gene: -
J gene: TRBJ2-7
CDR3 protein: CASSQGEGGTYEQYF
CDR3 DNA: TGCGCCAGCAGCCAAGGAGAGGGAGGAACCTACGAGCAGTACTTC

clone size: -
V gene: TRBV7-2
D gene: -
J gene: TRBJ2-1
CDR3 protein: CASRDSIRSEQFF
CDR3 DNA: TGTGCCAGCAGAGATAGCATTCGAAGTGAGCAGTTCTTC

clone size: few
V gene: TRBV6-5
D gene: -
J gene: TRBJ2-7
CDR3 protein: CASSQTGLEQYF
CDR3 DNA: TGTGCCAGCAGTCAAACAGGGCTCGAGCAGTACTTC

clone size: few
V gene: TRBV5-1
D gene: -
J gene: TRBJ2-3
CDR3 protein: CASSFGVSTDTQYF
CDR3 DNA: TGCGCCAGCAGTTTCGGGGTCTCCACAGATACGCAGTATTTT

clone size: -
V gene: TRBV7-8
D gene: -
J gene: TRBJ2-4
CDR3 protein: CASSPRAGEKAKNIQYF
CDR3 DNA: TGTGCCAGCAGCCCTCGCGCTGGGGAGAAAGCCAAAAACATTCAGTACTTC

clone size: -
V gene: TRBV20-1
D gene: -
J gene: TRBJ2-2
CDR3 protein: CSAPSTGELFF
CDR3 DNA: TGCAGTGCTCCGAGTACCGGGGAGCTGTTTTTT

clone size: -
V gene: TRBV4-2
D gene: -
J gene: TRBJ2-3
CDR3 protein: CASSQDLIADTQYF
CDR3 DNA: TGTGCCAGCAGCCAAGACCTAATAGCAGATACGCAGTATTTT

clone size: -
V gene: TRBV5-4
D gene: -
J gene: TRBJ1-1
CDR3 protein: CASSSMNTEAFF
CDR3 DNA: TGTGCCAGCAGCTCCATGAACACTGAAGCTTTCTTT

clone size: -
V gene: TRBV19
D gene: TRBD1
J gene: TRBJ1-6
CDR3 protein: CASRRDREGNSPLHF
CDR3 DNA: TGTGCCAGTAGAAGGGACAGGGAGGGTAATTCACCCCTCCACTTT

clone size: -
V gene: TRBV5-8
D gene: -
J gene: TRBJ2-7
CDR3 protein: CASSLGTGTAYEQYF
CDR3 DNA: TGTGCCAGCAGCTTGGGGACGGGAACGGCCTACGAGCAGTACTTC

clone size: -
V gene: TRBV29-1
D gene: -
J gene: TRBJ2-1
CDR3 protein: CSVSPAGEQFF
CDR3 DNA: TGCAGCGTGTCCCCGGCCGGGGAGCAGTTCTTC

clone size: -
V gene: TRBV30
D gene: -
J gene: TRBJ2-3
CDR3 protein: CAWSGYGDTTDTQYF
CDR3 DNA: TGTGCCTGGAGTGGATATGGGGACACGACAGATACGCAGTATTTT